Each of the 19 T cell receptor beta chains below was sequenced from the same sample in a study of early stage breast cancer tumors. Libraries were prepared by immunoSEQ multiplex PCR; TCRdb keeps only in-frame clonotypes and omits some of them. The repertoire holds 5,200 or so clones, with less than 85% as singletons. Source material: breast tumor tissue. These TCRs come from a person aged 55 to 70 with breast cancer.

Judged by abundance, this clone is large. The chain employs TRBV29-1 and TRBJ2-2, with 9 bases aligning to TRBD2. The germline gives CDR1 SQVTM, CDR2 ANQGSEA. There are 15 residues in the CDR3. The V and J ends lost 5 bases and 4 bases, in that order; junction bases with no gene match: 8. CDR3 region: CSVLLAGRGTGELFF. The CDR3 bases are TGCAGCGTTCTCCTAGCGGGGCGGGGCACCGGGGAGCTGTTTTTT.

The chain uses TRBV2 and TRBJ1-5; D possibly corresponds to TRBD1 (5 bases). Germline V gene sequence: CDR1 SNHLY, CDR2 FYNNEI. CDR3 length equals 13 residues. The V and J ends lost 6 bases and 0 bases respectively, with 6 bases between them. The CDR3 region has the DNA TGTGCCAGCAGACAGGTTAGCAATCAGCCCCAGCATTTT. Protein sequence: CASRQVSNQPQHF.

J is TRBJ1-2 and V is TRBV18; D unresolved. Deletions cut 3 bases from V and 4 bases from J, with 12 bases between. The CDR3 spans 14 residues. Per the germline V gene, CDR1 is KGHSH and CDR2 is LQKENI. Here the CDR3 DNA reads TGTGCCAGCTCACCTGGAGGCCCCCGCTATGGCTACACCTTC. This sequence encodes CASSPGGPRYGYTF.

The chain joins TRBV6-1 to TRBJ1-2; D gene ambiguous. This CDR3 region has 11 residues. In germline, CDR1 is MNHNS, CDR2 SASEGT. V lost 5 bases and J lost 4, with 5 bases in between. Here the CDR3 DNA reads TGTGCCAGCAGTCAGGTCTATGGCTACACCTTC. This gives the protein CASSQVYGYTF.

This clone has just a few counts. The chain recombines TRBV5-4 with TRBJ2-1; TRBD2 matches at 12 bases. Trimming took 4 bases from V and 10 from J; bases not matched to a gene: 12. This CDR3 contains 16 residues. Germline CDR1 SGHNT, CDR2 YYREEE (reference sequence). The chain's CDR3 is CASSPLGLAGSGEQFF. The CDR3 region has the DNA TGTGCCAGCAGCCCGCTCGGACTAGCGGGGTCCGGGGAGCAGTTCTTC.

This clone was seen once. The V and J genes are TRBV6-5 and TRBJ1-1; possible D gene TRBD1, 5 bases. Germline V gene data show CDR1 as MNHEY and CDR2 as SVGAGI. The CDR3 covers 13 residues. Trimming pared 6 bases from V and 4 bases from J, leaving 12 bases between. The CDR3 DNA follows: TGTGCCAGCAGCCGGCCAGGGAGCACTGAAGCTTTCTTT. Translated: CASSRPGSTEAFF.

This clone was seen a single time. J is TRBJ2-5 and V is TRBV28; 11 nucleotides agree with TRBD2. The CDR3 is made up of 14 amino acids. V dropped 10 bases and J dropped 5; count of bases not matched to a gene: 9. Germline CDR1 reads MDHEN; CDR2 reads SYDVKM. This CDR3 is CATLAGGPGETQYF. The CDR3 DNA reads TGTGCCACATTAGCGGGAGGGCCCGGGGAGACCCAGTACTTC.

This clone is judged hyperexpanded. CDR3 loop: CASRYRGAQETQYF. Written as DNA, the CDR3 is TGTGCCAGCAGGTACAGGGGGGCACAAGAGACCCAGTACTTC. J is TRBJ2-5 and V is TRBV28; TRBD1 matches 8 bases. Germline CDR1 reads MDHEN; CDR2 reads SYDVKM. Unmatched junction bases numbered 5, after V lost 6 bases and J lost 2 bases. The CDR3 spans 14 residues.

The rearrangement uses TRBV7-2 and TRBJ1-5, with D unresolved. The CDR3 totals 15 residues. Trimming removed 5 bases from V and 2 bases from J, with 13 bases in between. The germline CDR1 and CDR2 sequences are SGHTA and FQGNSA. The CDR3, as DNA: TGTGCCAGCAGCGCCTTCCGAGGTGGCAATCAGCCCCAGCATTTT. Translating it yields CASSAFRGGNQPQHF.

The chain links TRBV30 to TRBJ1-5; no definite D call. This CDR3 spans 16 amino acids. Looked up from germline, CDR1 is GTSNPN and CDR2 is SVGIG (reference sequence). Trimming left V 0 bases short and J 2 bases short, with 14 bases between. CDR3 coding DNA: TGTGCCTGGAGTGTACTTGGAGGTTTGGGCAATCAGCCCCAGCATTTT. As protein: CAWSVLGGLGNQPQHF.

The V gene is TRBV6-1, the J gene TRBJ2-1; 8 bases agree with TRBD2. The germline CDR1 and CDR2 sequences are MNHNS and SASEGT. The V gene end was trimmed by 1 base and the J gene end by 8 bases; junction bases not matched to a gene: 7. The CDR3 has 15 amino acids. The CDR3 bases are TGTGCCAGCAGTGAAGGGGCGGGGGGAGGAGATGAGCAGTTCTTC. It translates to CASSEGAGGGDEQFF.

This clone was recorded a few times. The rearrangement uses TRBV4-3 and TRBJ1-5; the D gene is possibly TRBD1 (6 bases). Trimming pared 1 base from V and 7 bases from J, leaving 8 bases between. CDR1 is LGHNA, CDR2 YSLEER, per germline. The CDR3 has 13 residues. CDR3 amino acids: CASSQGQEQPQHF. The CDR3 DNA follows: TGCGCCAGCAGCCAAGGACAGGAACAGCCCCAGCATTTT.

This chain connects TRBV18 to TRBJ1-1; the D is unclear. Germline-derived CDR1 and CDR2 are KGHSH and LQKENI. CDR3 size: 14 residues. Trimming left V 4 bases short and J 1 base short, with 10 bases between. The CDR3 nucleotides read TGTGCCAGCTCACTAGGGAATACGAACACTGAAGCTTTCTTT. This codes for CASSLGNTNTEAFF.

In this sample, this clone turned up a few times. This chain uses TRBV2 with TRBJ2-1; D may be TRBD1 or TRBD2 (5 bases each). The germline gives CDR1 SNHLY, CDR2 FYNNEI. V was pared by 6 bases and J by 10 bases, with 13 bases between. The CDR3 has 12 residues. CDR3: CASSAGTEEQFF. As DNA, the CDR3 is TGTGCCAGCAGCGCCGGGACCGAGGAGCAGTTCTTC. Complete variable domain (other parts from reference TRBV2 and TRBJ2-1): EPEVTQTPSHQVTQMGQEVILRCVPISNHLYFYWYRQILGQKVEFLVSFYNNEISEKSEIFDDQFSVERPDGSNFTLKIRSTKLEDSAMYFCASSAGTEEQFFGPGTRLTVL.

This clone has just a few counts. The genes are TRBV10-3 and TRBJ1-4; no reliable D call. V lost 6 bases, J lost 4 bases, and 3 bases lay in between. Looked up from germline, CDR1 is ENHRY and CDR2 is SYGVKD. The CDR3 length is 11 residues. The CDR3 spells CAIRVNEKLFF. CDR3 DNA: TGTGCCATCAGGGTTAATGAAAAACTGTTTTTT.

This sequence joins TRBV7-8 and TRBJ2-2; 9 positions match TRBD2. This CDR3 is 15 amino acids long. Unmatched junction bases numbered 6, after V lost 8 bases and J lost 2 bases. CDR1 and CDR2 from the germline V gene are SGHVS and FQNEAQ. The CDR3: CASGRGGINTGELFF. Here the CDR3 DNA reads TGTGCCAGCGGGCGGGGGGGAATTAACACCGGGGAGCTGTTTTTT.

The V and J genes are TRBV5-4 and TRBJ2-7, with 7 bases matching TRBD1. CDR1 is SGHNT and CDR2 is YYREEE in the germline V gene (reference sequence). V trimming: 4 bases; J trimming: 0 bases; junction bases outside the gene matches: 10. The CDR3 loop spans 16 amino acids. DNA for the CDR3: TGTGCCAGCAGCCCTAGGGCAGGGGGTCGCTCCTACGAGCAGTACTTC. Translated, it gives CASSPRAGGRSYEQYF.

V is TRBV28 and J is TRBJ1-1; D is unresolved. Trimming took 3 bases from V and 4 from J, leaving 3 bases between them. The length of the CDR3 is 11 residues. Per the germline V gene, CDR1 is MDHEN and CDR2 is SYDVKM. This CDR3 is CASSLTTEAFF. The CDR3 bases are TGTGCCAGCAGTTTGACCACTGAAGCTTTCTTT.

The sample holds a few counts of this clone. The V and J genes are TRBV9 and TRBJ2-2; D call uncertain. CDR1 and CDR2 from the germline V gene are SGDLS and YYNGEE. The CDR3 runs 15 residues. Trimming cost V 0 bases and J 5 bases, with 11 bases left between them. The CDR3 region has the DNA TGTGCCAGCAGCGTAGTATTTGGGGAAACCGGGGAGCTGTTTTTT. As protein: CASSVVFGETGELFF.